Detailed here is one TCR beta chain. Its specificity is not known. V lost 6 bases to trimming and J lost 4 bases; unmatched junction nucleotides: 8. The CDR3 covers 16 residues. Germline-derived CDR1 and CDR2 are SNHLY and FYNNEI. Sequenced by immunoSEQ multiplex PCR; TCRdb stores in-frame clones only, minus some. The sample includes 50,000 to 70,000 clones, around 80% seen only once; the top ten take about 8.8%. The data derive from a study of a mutant IDH1 vaccine in newly diagnosed glioma. The overall study: Pretreatment consisted of radiotherapy, temozolomide, or both, with most receiving both. Study-level results: Pseudoprogression apparently lacked any relation to changes in top peripheral T cell clonotypes.

The time point is: week 23, last vaccination. With topical imiquimod, each dose of the vaccine consisted of 300 ug of mutant IDH1 20-mer peptide. The chain recombines TRBV2 with TRBJ2-1; TRBD2 matches at 11 bases. The source is a woman in her thirties or forties with glioma. Some clones in this sample may be carry-over from other donors' samples. The input for sequencing was PBMCs, taken from a glioma patient whose treatment included an IDH1 peptide vaccine. DNA of the CDR3: TGTGCCAGCAGCCATAGCGGGGGGGCCCCATACAATGAGCAGTTCTTC. Residues: CASSHSGGAPYNEQFF.